The clone carrying this TCR beta chain turned up a few times. No antigen is known for it. The entry originates in a study of blood T cells in healthy people across ages. Study results and caveats: TCR beta diversity, measured per million T cells, fell in a roughly linear way with age.

The CDR3 runs 13 residues. V gave up 5 bases and J gave up 7 bases; unmatched junction bases: 8. Per the germline V gene, CDR1 is LGHNA and CDR2 is YSLEER. Every donor contributed about 10 milliliters of peripheral blood by blood draw. The second PCR ran about 7 to 12 cycles with a sample-barcoded 5' primer and J-beta primers. A single record per CDR3 protein comes from TCRdb applying MiXCR to the 5' RACE reads. The sample includes 2 million or so distinct CDR3 sequences, roughly 52% of them seen just once. This clonotype originated in a woman aged 40-49 years in good health. The chain joins TRBV4-3 to TRBJ2-7; 7 positions match TRBD2. The sample taken for sequencing was blood. DNA of the CDR3: TGCGCCAGCAGCGCGAGCGGGGTGGGGGAGCAGTACTTC. Translated: CASSASGVGEQYF.